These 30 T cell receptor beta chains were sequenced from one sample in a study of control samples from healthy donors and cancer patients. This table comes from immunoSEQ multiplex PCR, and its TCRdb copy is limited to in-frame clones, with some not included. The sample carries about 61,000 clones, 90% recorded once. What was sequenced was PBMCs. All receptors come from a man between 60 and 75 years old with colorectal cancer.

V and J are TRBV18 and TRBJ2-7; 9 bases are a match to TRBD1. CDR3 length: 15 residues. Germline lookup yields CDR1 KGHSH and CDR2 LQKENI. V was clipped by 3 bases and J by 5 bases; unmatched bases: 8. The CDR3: CASSPSRGQGDEQYF. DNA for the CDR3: TGTGCCAGCTCACCCTCCCGGGGACAGGGCGACGAGCAGTACTTC.

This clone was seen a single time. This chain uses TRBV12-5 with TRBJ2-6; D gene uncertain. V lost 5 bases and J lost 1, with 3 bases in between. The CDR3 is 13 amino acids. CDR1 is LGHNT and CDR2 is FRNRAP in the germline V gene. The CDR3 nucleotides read TGTGCTAGTGGTAGGTCTGGGGCCAACGTCCTGACTTTC. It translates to CASGRSGANVLTF.

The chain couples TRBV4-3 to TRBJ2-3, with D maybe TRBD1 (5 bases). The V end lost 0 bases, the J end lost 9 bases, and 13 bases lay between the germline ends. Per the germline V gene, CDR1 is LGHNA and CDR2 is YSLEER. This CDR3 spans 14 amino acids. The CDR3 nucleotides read TGCGCCAGCAGCCAAGAAGGCCAGGCAGGGACGCAGTATTTT. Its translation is CASSQEGQAGTQYF.

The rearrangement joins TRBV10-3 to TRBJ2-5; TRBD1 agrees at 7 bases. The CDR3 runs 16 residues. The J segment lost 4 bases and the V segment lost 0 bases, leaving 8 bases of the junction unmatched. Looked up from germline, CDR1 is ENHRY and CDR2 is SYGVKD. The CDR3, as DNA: TGTGCCATCAGTGAGTCGTACGGGACAGCCGGAGAGACCCAGTACTTC. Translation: CAISESYGTAGETQYF.

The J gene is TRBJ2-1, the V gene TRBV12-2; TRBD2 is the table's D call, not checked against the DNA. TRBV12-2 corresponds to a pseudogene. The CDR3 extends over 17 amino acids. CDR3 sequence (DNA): TGTGCAAGTCGCACTTATCCCCTAGCGAAATCCTACAATGAGCAGTTCTTC. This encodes CASRTYPLAKSYNEQFF.

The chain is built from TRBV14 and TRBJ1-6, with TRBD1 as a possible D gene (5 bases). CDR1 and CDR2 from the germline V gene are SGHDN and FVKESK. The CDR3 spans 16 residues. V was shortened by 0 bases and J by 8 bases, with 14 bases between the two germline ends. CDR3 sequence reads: CASSQDLGRVDSPLHF. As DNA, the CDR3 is TGTGCCAGCAGCCAAGATCTGGGCAGGGTGGATTCACCCCTCCACTTT.

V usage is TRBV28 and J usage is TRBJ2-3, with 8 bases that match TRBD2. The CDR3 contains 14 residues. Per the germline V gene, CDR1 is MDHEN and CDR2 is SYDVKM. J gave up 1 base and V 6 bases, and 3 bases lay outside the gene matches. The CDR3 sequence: CASSLRGGTDTQYF. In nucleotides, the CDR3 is TGTGCCAGCAGCCTGCGGGGGGGCACAGATACGCAGTATTTT.

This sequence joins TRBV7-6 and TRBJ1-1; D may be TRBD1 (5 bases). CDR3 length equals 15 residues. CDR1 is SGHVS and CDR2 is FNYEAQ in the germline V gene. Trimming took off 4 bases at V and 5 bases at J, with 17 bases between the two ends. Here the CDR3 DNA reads TGTGCCAGCAGCTCAAGTGGGGGTTTAAGGACTGAAGCTTTCTTT. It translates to CASSSSGGLRTEAFF.

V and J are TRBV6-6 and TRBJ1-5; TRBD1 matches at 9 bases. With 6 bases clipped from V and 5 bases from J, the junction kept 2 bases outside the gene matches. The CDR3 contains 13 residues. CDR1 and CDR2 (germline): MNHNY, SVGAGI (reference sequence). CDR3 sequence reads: CASRWTGDQPQHF. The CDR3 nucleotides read TGTGCCAGCAGGTGGACAGGGGATCAGCCCCAGCATTTT.

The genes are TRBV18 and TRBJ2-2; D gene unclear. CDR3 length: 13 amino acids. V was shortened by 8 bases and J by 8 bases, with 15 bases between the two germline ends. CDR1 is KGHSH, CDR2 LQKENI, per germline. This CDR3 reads CASARFNGGELFF. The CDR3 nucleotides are TGTGCCAGCGCAAGATTCAACGGGGGGGAGCTGTTTTTT. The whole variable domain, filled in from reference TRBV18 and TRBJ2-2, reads NAGVMQNPRHLVRRRGQEARLRCSPMKGHSHVYWYRQLPEEGLKFMVYLQKENIIDESGMPKERFSAEFPKEGPSILRIQQVVRGDSAAYFCASARFNGGELFFGEGSRLTVL.

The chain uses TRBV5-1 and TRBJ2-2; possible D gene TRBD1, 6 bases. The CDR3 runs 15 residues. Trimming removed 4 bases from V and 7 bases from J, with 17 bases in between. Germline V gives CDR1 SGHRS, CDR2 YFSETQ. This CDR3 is CASSHRLGAGGELFF. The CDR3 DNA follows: TGCGCCAGCAGCCACCGGCTGGGGGCCGGCGGGGAGCTGTTTTTT.

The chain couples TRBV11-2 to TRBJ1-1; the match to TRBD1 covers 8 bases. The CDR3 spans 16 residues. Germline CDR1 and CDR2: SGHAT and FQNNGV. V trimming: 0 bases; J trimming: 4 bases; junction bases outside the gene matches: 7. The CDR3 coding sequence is TGTGCCAGCAGCTTAGAGGTCCAGGGGGCGAGCACTGAAGCTTTCTTT. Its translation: CASSLEVQGASTEAFF.

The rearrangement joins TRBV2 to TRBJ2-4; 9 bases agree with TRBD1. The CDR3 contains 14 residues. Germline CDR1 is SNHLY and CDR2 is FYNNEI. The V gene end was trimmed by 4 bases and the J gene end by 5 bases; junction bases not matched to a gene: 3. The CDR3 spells CASSAGTGQNIQYF. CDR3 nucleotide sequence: TGTGCCAGCAGTGCTGGGACAGGGCAAAACATTCAGTACTTC.

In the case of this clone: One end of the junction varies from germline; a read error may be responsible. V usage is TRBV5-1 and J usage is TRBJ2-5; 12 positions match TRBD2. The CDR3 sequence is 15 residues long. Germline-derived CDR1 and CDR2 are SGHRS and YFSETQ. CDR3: CASTLTSGGQETQYF. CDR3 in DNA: TGCGCCAGCACCTTGACTAGCGGGGGCCAAGAGACCCAGTACTTC.

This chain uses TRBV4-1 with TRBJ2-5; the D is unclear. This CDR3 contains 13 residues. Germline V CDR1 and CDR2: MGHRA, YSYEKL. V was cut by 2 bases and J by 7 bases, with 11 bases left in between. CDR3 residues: CASSQTPPGTQYF. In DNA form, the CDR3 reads TGCGCCAGCAGCCAAACCCCCCCGGGGACCCAGTACTTC.

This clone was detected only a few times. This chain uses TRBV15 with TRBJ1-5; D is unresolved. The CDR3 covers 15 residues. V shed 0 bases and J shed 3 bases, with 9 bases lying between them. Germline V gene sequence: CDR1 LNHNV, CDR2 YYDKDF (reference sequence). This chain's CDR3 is CATSRETSANQPQHF. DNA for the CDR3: TGTGCCACCAGCAGAGAAACTAGTGCCAATCAGCCCCAGCATTTT.

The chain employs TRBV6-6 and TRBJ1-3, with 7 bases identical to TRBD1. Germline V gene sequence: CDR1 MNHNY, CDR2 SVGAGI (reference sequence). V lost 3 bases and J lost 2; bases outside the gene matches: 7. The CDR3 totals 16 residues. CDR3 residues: CASSYRVRGAGNTIYF. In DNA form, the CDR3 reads TGTGCCAGCAGTTATAGGGTCAGGGGGGCTGGAAACACCATATATTTT.

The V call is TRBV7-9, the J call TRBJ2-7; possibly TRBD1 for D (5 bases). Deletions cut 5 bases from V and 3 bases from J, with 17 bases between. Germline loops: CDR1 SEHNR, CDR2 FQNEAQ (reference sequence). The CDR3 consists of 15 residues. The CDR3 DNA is TGTGCCAGCAGCACCACAGGAAACGAAGGCTACGAGCAGTACTTC. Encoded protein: CASSTTGNEGYEQYF.

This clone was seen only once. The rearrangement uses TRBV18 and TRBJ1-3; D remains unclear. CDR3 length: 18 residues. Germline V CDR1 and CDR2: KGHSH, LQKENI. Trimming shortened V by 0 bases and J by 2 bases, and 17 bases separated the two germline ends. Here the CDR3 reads CASSPPVAGLGAGNTIYF. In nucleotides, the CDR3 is TGTGCCAGCTCACCACCGGTTGCAGGACTCGGTGCTGGAAACACCATATATTTT. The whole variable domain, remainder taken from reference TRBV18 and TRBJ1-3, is NAGVMQNPRHLVRRRGQEARLRCSPMKGHSHVYWYRQLPEEGLKFMVYLQKENIIDESGMPKERFSAEFPKEGPSILRIQQVVRGDSAAYFCASSPPVAGLGAGNTIYFGEGSWLTVV.

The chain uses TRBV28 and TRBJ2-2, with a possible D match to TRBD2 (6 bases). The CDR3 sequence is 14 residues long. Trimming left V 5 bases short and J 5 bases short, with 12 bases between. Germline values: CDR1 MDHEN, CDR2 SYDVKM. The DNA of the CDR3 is TGTGCCAGCAGTAACTCCCGGGGGACCGGGGAGCTGTTTTTT. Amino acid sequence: CASSNSRGTGELFF.

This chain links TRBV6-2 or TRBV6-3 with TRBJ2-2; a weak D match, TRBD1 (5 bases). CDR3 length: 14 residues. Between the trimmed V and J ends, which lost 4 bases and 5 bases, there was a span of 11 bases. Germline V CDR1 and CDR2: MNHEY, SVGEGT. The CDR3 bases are TGTGCCAGCAGTTGGGCCGCAGGGACCGGGGAGCTGTTTTTT. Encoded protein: CASSWAAGTGELFF.

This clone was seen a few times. The CDR3 is CASSPHDYAYNEQFF. The DNA for the CDR3 is TGTGCCAGCAGTCCCCATGACTACGCCTACAATGAGCAGTTCTTC. The rearrangement links TRBV6-5 to TRBJ2-1; D perhaps matches TRBD2 (5 bases). Germline CDR1 reads MNHEY; CDR2 reads SVGAGI. The V end was cut by 5 bases, the J end by 2 bases, with 13 bases between. This CDR3 has 15 residues.

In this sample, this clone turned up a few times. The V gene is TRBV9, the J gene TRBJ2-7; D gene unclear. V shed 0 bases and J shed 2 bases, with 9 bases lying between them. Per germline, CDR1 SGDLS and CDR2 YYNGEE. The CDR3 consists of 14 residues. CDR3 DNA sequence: TGTGCCAGCAGCGTAGATCACACCCCCTACGAGCAGTACTTC. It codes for CASSVDHTPYEQYF.

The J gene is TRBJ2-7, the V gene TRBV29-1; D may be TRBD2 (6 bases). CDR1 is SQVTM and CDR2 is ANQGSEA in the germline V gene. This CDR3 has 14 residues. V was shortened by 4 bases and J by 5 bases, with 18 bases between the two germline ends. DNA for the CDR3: TGCAGCGTTGGGGAAAGGGGACGACTAGACGAGCAGTACTTC. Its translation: CSVGERGRLDEQYF.

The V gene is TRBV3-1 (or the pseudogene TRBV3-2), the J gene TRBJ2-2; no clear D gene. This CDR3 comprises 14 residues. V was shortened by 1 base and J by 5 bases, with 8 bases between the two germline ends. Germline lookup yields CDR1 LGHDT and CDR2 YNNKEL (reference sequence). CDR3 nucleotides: TGTGCCAGCAGCCAAGGTAGGACGACCGGGGAGCTGTTTTTT. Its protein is CASSQGRTTGELFF.

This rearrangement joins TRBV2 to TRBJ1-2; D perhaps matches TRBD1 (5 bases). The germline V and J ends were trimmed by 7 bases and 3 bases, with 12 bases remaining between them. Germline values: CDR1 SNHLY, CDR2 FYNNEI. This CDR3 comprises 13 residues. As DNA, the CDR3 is TGTGCCAGCATCCTGGACATTGACTATGGCTACACCTTC. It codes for CASILDIDYGYTF.

The CDR3 is CASSQEGGYRGYTF. The CDR3 DNA sequence: TGTGCCAGCAGCCAAGAAGGCGGCTATAGAGGCTACACCTTC. The chain combines TRBV14 with TRBJ1-2, with unresolved D. The CDR3 spans 14 residues. The V end was cut by 0 bases, the J end by 8 bases, with 13 bases between. Germline-derived CDR1 and CDR2 are SGHDN and FVKESK.

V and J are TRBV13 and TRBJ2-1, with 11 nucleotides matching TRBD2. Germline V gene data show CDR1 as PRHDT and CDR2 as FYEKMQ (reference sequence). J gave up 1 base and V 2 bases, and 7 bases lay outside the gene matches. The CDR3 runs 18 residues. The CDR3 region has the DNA TGTGCCAGCAGCTTACTGGCTAGCGGGGGGAGGTCCTACAATGAGCAGTTCTTC. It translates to CASSLLASGGRSYNEQFF.

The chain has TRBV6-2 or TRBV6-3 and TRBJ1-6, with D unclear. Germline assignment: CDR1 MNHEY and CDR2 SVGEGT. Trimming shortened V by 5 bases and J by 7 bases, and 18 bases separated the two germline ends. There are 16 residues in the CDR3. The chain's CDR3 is CASSRPRAGRNSPLHF. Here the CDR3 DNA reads TGTGCCAGCAGTCGACCCCGCGCCGGCCGGAATTCACCCCTCCACTTT.

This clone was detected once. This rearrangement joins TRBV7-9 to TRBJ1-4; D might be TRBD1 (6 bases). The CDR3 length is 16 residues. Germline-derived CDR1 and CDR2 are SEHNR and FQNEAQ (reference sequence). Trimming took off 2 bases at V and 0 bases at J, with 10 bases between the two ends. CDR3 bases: TGTGCCAGCAGCTTAAACAGGGTTGCAACTAATGAAAAACTGTTTTTT. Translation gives CASSLNRVATNEKLFF.